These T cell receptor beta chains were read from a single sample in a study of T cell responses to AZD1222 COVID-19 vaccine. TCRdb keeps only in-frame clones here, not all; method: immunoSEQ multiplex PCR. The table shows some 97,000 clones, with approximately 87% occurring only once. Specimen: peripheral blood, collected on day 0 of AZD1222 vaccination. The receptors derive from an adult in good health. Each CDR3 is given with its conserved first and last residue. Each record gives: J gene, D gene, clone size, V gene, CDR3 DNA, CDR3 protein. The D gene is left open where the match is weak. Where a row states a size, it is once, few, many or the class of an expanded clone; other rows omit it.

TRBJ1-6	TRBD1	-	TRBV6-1	TGTGCCAGCAGTGAGGACAGGGGGTATTCACCCCTCCACTTT	CASSEDRGYSPLHF
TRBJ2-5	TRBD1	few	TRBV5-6	TGTGCCAGCAGCTTGCCGCATACAGGGGACGGAGAGACCCAGTACTTC	CASSLPHTGDGETQYF
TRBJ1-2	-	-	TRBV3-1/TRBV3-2	TGTGCCAGCAGCCAAGGCGGTCTTCTGGGTGGGAAGGGCTATGGCTACACCTTC	CASSQGGLLGGKGYGYTF
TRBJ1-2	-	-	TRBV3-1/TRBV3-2	TGTGCCAGCAGCCATAGTAAAACTAACTATGGCTACACCTTC	CASSHSKTNYGYTF
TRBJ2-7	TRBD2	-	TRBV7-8	TGTGCCAGCAGCCCTGGGACTAGCGGAACCCTCTCCTACGAGCAGTACTTC	CASSPGTSGTLSYEQYF
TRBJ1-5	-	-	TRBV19	TGTGCCAGTAGTATAGACAGCCTCAATCAGCCCCAGCATTTT	CASSIDSLNQPQHF
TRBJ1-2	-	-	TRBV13	TGTGCCAGCAGCTTTGGACAGCGAACTAATGGCTACACCTTC	CASSFGQRTNGYTF
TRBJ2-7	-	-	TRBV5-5	TGTGCCAGCAGCTTGGCGGGGTCAGGGAGGACCTACGAGCAGTACTTC	CASSLAGSGRTYEQYF
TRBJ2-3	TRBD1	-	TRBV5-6	TGTGCCAGCAGCTTACCCGGGACAGTGACAGATACGCAGTATTTT	CASSLPGTVTDTQYF
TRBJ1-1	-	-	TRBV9	TGTGCCAGCAGCCCCCGCCTAGGGTTGGCCACTGAAGCTTTCTTT	CASSPRLGLATEAFF
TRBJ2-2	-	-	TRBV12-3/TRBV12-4	TGTGCCAGGAAAAGAACGAACACCGGGGAGCTGTTTTTT	CARKRTNTGELFF
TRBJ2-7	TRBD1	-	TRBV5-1	TGCGCCAGCAGCTTACAGGGGGCCTCCTACGAGCAGTACTTC	CASSLQGASYEQYF
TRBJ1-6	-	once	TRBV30	TGTGCCTGGACTTCTACCGGGACTTTGGGTTCACCCCTCCACTTT	CAWTSTGTLGSPLHF
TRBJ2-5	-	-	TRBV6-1	TGTGCCAGCAGTGAAGTACTTCGGGAGACCCAGTACTTC	CASSEVLRETQYF
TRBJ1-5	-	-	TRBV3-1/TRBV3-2	TGTGCCAGCAGCGATCGAGTAGGGATGGATCAGCCCCAGCATTTT	CASSDRVGMDQPQHF
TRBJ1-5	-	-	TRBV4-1	TGCGCCAGCAGCCAAGAAGCAGACAGCCATAGCAATCAGCCCCAGCATTTT	CASSQEADSHSNQPQHF
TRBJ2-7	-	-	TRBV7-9	TGTGCCAGCAGTCTGCTCCTCCCGCCCTACGAGCAGTACTTC	CASSLLLPPYEQYF
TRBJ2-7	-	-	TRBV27	TGTGCCAGCTCCGGGACAGGCGGGAGACAGCAGTACTTC	CASSGTGGRQQYF
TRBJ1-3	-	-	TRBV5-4	TGTGCCAGCAGCTTGGCTGGTTATGAGATCGGAAACACCATATATTTT	CASSLAGYEIGNTIYF
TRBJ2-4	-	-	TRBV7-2	TGTGCCAGCAGCCTCTTCAACAGGGAGTTGAACATTCAGTACTTC	CASSLFNRELNIQYF
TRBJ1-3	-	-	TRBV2	TGTGCCAGCAGTGCGACGACAGCAGAAAATTCTGGAAACACCATATATTTT	CASSATTAENSGNTIYF
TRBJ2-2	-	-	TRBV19	TGTGCCAGTAGTAAGGGCAGGGTCCGTGCCGGGGAGCTGTTTTTT	CASSKGRVRAGELFF
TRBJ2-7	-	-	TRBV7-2	TGTGCCAGCAGCTTATGGGGGGACGCCTACGAGCAGTACTTC	CASSLWGDAYEQYF
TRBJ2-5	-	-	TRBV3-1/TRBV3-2	TGTGCCAGCAGCCAAGAAGGAAGGGGGGAGACCCAGTACTTC	CASSQEGRGETQYF
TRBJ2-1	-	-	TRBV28	TGTGCCAGCGGGGGCCCCGCAGGTAATGAGCAGTTCTTC	CASGGPAGNEQFF
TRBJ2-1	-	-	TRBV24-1	TGTGCCACCAGTGAACCAGGCGGTCTCTCCTACAATGAGCAGTTCTTC	CATSEPGGLSYNEQFF
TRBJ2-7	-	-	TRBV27	TGTGCCAGCAGTTTAGCGTACAGTATTACGCAGCAGTACTTC	CASSLAYSITQQYF
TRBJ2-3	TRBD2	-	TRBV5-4	TGTGCCAGCAGCCCGCAGAACCGGGGAGGGGCAGATACGCAGTATTTT	CASSPQNRGGADTQYF
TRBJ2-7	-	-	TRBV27	TGTGCCAGCAGTTTTTCGGGAACCTACGAGCAGTACTTC	CASSFSGTYEQYF
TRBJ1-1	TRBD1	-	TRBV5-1	TGCGCCAGCAGCAACGGACAGGGGGCCACTGAAGCTTTCTTT	CASSNGQGATEAFF
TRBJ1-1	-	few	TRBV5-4	TGTGCCAGCAGCAAGGACATTAACACTGAAGCTTTCTTT	CASSKDINTEAFF
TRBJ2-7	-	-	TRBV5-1	TGCGCCAGCAGCTTGGAGGGGGGTGACTCCTACGAGCAGTACTTC	CASSLEGGDSYEQYF
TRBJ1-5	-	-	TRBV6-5	TGTGCCAGCACCCCACAGGGATCGCTTCAGCCCCAGCATTTT	CASTPQGSLQPQHF
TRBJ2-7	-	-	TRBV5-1	TGCGCCAGCAGCTTGGCCGTTAATACCTACGAGCAGTACTTC	CASSLAVNTYEQYF
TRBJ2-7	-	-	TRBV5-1	TGCGCCAGCAGGGGAGTATCATTGGTGAACGAGCAGTACTTC	CASRGVSLVNEQYF
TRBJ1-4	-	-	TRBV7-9	TGTGCCAGCAGCTTAGACCGAACCCTTGGGGAAAAACTGTTTTTT	CASSLDRTLGEKLFF
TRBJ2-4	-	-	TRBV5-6	TGTGCCAGCAGCTCCCCAGGGGGGGCGGGAAACATTCAGTACTTC	CASSSPGGAGNIQYF
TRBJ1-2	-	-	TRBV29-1	TGCAGCGTTGAGCGGAGAGGCTACACCTTC	CSVERRGYTF
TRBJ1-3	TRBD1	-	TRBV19	TGTGCCAGTAGTATAGCCTTGGGACAGGGGCAGGACACCATATATTTT	CASSIALGQGQDTIYF
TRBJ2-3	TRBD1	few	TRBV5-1	TGCGCCAGCAGCGGGGGAGGACAGGGGAGTACAGATACGCAGTATTTT	CASSGGGQGSTDTQYF
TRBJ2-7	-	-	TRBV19	TGTGCCAGTAGTGAAGTAGCGGACTCCTACGAGCAGTACTTC	CASSEVADSYEQYF
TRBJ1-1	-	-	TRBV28	TGTGCCAGCAGTTTCAGGCGGGACACTGAAGCTTTCTTT	CASSFRRDTEAFF
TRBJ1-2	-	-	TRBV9	TGTGCCAGCAGCGTAGATTGGGGGAAATCATATGGCTACACCTTC	CASSVDWGKSYGYTF
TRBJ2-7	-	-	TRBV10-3	TGTGCCATCAAAGGAGCAGAGACCTACGAGCAGTACTTC	CAIKGAETYEQYF